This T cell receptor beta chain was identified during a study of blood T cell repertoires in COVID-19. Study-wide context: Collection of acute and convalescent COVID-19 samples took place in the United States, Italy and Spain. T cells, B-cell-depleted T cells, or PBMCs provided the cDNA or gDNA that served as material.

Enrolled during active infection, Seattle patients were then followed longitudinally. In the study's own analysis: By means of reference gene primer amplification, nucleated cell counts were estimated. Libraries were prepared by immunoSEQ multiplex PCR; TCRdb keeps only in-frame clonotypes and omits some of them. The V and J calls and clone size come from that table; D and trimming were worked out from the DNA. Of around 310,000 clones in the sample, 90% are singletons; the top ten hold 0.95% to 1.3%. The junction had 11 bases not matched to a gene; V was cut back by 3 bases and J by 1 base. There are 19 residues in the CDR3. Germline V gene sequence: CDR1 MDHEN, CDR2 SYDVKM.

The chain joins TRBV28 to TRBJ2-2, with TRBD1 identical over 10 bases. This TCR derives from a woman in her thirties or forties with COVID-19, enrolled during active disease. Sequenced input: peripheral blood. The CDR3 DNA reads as TGTGCCAGCAGTTTTATTAGGGGGACAGGGGTATTGAACACCGGGGAGCTGTTTTTT. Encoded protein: CASSFIRGTGVLNTGELFF.